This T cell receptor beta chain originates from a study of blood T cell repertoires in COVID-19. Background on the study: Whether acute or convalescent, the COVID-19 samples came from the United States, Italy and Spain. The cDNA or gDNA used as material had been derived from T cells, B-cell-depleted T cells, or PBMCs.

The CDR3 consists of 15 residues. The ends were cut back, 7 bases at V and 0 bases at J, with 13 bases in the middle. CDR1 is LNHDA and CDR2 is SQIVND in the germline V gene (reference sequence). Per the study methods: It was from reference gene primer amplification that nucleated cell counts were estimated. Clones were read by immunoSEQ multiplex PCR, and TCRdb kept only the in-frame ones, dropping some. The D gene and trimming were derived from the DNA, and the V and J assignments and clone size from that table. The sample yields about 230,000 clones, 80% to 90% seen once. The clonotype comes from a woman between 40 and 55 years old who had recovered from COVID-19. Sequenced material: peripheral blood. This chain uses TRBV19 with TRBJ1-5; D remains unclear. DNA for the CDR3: TGTGCCAGTACCCCAGACGACTATAGCAATCAGCCCCAGCATTTT. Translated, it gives CASTPDDYSNQPQHF.